These 9 T cell receptor beta chains originate from one sample sequenced in a study of T cell responses to AZD1222 COVID-19 vaccine. Measured with immunoSEQ multiplex PCR; TCRdb has only the in-frame clones, and not every one. The sample has about 84,000 clones; 87% are singletons. Sequencing used peripheral blood, obtained on day 0 of AZD1222 vaccination. The source of these receptors is an adult in good health.

This chain links TRBV19 with TRBJ2-3; TRBD1 might be the D (6 bases). Germline V gives CDR1 LNHDA, CDR2 SQIVND (reference sequence). The CDR3 covers 14 residues. V lost 6 bases, J lost 0 bases, and 10 bases lay in between. The CDR3 spells CASSGTPSTDTQYF. The CDR3 DNA reads TGTGCCAGTAGCGGGACACCTAGCACAGATACGCAGTATTTT.

The V gene is TRBV18, the J gene TRBJ2-5; D possibly corresponds to TRBD2 (5 bases). The germline V and J ends were trimmed by 6 bases and 2 bases, with 13 bases remaining between them. Germline lookup yields CDR1 KGHSH and CDR2 LQKENI. This CDR3 has 14 amino acids. In DNA form, the CDR3 reads TGTGCCAGCTCGCTTACTAGAGTTCAAGAGACCCAGTACTTC. Translation: CASSLTRVQETQYF.

The chain employs TRBV14 and TRBJ2-7, with D unresolved. This CDR3 has 13 amino acids. The V end lost 1 base, the J end lost 2 bases, and 6 bases lay between the germline ends. Germline CDR1 SGHDN, CDR2 FVKESK. In DNA form, the CDR3 reads TGTGCCAGCAGCCAAGGAAGGGCCTACGAGCAGTACTTC. Protein sequence: CASSQGRAYEQYF.

Written as DNA, the CDR3 is TGTGCCAGCAGCTTGGATGGACTAGCGGGAGGAGAGACCCAGTACTTC. Translated, it gives CASSLDGLAGGETQYF. The V call is TRBV7-9, the J call TRBJ2-5, with 14 bases identical to TRBD2. Trimming took 3 bases from V and 4 from J; bases not matched to a gene: 4. The CDR3 totals 16 residues. Germline assignment: CDR1 SEHNR and CDR2 FQNEAQ (reference sequence).

The V gene is TRBV19, the J gene TRBJ2-5; perhaps D is TRBD1 or TRBD2 (5 bases each). CDR1 and CDR2 from the germline V gene are LNHDA and SQIVND (reference sequence). V lost 10 bases, J lost 2 bases, and 17 bases lay in between. This CDR3 has 14 amino acids. This CDR3 is CANPREGRQETQYF. The CDR3 region has the DNA TGTGCCAACCCCCGCGAGGGGCGGCAAGAGACCCAGTACTTC.

The chain uses TRBV6-5 and TRBJ2-7, with 12 bases that match TRBD2. This CDR3 contains 16 residues. The trim removed 2 bases at V and 3 bases at J, leaving 5 bases unmatched. Germline CDR1 MNHEY, CDR2 SVGAGI. The CDR3 bases are TGTGCCAGCAGTTACGACCGGACTAGCGGGGACTACGAGCAGTACTTC. Its translation: CASSYDRTSGDYEQYF.

This clone was counted a single time. Here the CDR3 DNA reads TGTGCCAGCCAACAAGGACGGGGCTACACCTTC. This sequence encodes CASQQGRGYTF. The rearrangement links TRBV6-5 to TRBJ1-2; D is unclear. The V gene's germline CDR1 is MNHEY and CDR2 SVGAGI. The germline V and J ends were trimmed by 8 bases and 8 bases, with 12 bases remaining between them. The CDR3 runs 11 residues.

The chain carries TRBV5-1 and TRBJ2-1; 8 nucleotides align to TRBD1. CDR3 size: 14 residues. The V and J ends lost 4 bases and 4 bases, in that order; junction bases with no gene match: 4. Germline V gene sequence: CDR1 SGHRS, CDR2 YFSETQ. In DNA form, the CDR3 reads TGCGCCAGCAGCCAATGGACAGGGTACAATGAGCAGTTCTTC. This gives the protein CASSQWTGYNEQFF.

The chain links TRBV6-5 to TRBJ1-5; 9 bases agree with TRBD1. The CDR3 is made up of 14 amino acids. CDR1 is MNHEY, CDR2 SVGAGI, per germline. With V trimmed by 5 bases and J by 4 bases, 3 bases remained unmatched. The CDR3 bases are TGTGCCAGCAGTCAGGGACAGGGAAATCAGCCCCAGCATTTT. Amino acid sequence: CASSQGQGNQPQHF.